The source of this T cell receptor (beta chain) is a study of blood T cell repertoires in COVID-19. Study at large: COVID-19 samples collected from the United States, Italy and Spain covered acute and convalescent phases.

Study processing details: The authors estimated nucleated cell counts from reference gene primer amplification. Clones were sequenced by immunoSEQ multiplex PCR, and TCRdb holds only the in-frame ones, with some missing. V and J calls and clone size are given by that table; D and trimming were obtained from the DNA. The table lists about 200,000 clones, 75% to 90% of them singletons. A note on this clone: Distinct nucleotide sequences in the sample also encode this CDR3.

V was pared by 3 bases and J by 6 bases, with 1 base of the junction left unmatched. The CDR3 consists of 12 residues. Germline CDR1 SGHKS, CDR2 YYEKEE (reference sequence). The sample was peripheral blood. This receptor was identified in a human donor in a cohort sampled during active COVID-19. The rearrangement joins TRBV5-5 to TRBJ2-7, with 9 bases fitting TRBD1. For the CDR3, the DNA is TGTGCCAGCAGCTCGACAGGGGGCGAGCAGTACTTC. The encoded protein is CASSSTGGEQYF.